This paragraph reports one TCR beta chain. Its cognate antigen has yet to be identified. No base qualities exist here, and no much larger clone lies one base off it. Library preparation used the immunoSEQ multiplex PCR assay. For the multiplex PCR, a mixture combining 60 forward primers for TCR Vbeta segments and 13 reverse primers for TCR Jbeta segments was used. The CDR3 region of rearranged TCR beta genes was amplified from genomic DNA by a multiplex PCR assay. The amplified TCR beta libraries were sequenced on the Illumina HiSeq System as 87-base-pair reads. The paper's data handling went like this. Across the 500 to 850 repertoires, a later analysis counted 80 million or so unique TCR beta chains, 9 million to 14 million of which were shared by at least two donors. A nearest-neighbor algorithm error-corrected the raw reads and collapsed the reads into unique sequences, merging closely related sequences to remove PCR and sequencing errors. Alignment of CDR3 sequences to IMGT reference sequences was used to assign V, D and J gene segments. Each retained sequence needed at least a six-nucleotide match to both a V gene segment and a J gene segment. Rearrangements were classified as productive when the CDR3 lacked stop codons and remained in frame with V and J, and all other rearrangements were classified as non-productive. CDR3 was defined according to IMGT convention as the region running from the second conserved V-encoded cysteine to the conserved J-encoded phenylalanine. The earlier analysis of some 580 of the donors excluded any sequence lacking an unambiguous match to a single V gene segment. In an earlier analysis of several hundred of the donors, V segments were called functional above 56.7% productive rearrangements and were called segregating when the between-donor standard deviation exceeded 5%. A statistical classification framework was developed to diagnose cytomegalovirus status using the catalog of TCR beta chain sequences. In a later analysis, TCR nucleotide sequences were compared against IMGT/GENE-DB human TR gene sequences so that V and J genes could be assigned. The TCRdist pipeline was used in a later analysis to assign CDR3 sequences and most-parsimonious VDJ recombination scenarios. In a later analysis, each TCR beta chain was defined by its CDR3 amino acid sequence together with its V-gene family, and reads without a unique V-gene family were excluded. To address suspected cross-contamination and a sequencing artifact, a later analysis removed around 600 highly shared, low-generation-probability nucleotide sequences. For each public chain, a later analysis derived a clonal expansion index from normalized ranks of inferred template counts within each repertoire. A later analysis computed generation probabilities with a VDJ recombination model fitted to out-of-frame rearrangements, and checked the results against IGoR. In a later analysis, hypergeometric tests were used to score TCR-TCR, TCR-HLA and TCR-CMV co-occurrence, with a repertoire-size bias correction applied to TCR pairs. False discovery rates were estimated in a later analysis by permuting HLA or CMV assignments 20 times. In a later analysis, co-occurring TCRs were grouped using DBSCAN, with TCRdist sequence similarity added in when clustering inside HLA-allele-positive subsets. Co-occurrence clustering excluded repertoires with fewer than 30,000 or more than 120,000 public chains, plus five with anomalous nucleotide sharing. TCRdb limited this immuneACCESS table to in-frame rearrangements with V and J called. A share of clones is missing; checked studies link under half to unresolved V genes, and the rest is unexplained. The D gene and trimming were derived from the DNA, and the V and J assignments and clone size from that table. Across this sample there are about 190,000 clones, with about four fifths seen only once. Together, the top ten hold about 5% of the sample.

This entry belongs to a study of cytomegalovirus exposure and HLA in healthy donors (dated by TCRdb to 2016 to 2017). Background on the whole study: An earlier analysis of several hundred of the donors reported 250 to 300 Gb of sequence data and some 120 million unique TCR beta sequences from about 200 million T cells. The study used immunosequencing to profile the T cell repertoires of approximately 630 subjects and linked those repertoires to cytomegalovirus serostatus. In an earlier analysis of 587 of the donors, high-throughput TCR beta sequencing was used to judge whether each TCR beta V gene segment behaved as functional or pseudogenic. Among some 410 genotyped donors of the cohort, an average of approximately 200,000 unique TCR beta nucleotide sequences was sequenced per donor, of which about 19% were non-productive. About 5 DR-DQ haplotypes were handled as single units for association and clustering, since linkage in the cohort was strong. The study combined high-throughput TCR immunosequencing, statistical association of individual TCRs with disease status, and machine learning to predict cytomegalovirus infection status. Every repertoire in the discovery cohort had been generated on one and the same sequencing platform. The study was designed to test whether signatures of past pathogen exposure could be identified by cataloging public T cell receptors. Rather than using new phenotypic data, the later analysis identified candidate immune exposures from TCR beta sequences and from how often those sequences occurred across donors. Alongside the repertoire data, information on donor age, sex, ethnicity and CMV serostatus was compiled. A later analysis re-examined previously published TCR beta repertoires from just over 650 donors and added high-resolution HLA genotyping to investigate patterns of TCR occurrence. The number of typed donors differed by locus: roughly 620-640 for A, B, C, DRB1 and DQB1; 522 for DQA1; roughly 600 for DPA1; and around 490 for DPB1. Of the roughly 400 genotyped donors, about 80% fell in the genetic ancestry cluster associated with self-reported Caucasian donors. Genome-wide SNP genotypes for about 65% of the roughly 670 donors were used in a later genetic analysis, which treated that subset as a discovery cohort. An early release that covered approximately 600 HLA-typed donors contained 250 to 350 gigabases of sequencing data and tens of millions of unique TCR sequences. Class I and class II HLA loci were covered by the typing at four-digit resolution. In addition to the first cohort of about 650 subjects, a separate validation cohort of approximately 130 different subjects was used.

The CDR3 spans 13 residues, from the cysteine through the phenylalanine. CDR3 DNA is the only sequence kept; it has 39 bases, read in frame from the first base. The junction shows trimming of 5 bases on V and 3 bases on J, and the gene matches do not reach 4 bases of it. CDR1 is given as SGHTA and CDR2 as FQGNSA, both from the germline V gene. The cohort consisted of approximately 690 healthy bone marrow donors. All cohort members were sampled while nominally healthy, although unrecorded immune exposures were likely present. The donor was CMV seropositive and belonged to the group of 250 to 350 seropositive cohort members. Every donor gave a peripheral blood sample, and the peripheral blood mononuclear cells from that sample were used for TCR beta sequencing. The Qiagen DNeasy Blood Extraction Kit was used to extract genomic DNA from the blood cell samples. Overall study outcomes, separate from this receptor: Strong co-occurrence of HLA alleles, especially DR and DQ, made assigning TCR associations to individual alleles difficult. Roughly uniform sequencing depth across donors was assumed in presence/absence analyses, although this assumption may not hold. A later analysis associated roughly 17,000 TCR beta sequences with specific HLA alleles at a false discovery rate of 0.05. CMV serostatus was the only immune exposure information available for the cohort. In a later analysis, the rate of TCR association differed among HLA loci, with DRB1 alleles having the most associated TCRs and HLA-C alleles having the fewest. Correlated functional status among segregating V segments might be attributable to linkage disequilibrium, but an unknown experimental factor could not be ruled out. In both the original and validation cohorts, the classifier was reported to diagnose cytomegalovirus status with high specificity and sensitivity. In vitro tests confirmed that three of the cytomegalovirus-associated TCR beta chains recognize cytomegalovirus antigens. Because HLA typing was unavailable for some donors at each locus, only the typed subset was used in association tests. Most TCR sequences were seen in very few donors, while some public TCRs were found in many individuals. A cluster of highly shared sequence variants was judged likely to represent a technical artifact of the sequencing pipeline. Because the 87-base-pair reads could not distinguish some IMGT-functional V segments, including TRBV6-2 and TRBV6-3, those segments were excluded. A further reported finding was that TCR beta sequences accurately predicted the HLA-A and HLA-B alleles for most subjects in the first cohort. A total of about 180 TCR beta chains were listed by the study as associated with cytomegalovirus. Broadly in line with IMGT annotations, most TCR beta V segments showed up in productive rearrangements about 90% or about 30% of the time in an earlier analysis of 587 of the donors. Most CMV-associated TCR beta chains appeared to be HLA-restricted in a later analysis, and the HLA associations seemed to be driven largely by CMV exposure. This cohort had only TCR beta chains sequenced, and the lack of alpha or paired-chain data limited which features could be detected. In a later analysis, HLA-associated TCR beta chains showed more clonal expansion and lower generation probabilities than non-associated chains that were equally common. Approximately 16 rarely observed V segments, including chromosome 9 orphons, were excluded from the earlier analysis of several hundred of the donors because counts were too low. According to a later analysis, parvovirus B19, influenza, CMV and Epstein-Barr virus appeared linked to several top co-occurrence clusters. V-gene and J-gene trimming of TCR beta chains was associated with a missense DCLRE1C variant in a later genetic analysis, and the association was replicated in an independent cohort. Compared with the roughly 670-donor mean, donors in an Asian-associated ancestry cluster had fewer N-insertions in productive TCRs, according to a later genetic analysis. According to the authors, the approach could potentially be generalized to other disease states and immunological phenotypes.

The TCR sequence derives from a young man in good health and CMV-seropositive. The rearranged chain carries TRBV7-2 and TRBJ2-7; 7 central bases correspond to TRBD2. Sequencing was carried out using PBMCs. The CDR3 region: CASSGGGLYEQYF. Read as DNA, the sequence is TGTGCCAGCAGCGGCGGGGGACTCTACGAGCAGTACTTC.